This T cell receptor beta chain was documented in a study of T cells in Graves' hyperthyroidism and ophthalmopathy. Authors of the study amplified TCR beta CDR3 regions from RNA transcripts. In the first-round RT-PCR of the TCR CDR3, the HTBI primer set was used. TCRdb fed the multiplex PCR reads into MiXCR, producing one record per CDR3 protein. This repertoire shows roughly 650,000 distinct CDR3 sequences, more than 15% found once; its top ten account for around 3.3%. Germline V lookup: CDR1 MNHNS, CDR2 SASEGT. The CDR3 extends over 14 amino acids. Trimming removed 4 bases from V and 4 bases from J, with 10 bases in between.

V usage is TRBV6-1 and J usage is TRBJ2-2; D gene ambiguous. The sample consisted of blood. This TCR derives from a woman between 40 and 50 years old with Graves' ophthalmopathy. DNA of the CDR3: TGTGCCAGCAGTGGTCCAGTTCCCACCGGGGAGCTGTTTTTT. Translating gives CASSGPVPTGELFF.